Listed below are T cell receptor beta chains from one sample, sequenced in a study of PD-1 blockade in classical Hodgkin lymphoma. Profiled with immunoSEQ multiplex PCR; TCRdb holds only in-frame clones, not every one. The table includes 10,000 to 15,000 clones, roughly 80% detected once. Sequencing used peripheral blood mononuclear cells (PBMCs), obtained at baseline. Every receptor here comes from a human donor with classical Hodgkin lymphoma. CDR3s include the opening cysteine and the closing phenylalanine or tryptophan. The order of the fields is D gene, V gene, clone size, J gene, CDR3 protein, CDR3 DNA. A D gene is named only where the DNA matches it firmly. Clone size, where shown, is once, few, many, or a class for clones that have expanded.

d_call: TRBD2
v_call: TRBV6-1
clone_size: -
j_call: TRBJ2-2
cdr3_aa: CASARLAANTGELFF
cdr3_nt: TGTGCCAGCGCCCGACTAGCGGCGAACACCGGGGAGCTGTTTTTT

d_call: TRBD1
v_call: TRBV19
clone_size: -
j_call: TRBJ1-2
cdr3_aa: CASSTQHRTGVGYGYTF
cdr3_nt: TGTGCCAGTAGTACCCAGCATCGGACAGGGGTCGGCTATGGCTACACCTTC

d_call: TRBD2
v_call: TRBV7-2
clone_size: few
j_call: TRBJ2-7
cdr3_aa: CASSPRLAGPYEQYF
cdr3_nt: TGTGCCAGCAGCCCGAGACTAGCGGGCCCCTACGAGCAGTACTTC

d_call: -
v_call: TRBV19
clone_size: -
j_call: TRBJ2-6
cdr3_aa: CASRPGHDSGANVLTF
cdr3_nt: TGTGCCAGTAGACCAGGCCACGACTCTGGGGCCAACGTCCTGACTTTC

d_call: TRBD1
v_call: TRBV19
clone_size: -
j_call: TRBJ2-1
cdr3_aa: CASSIGDRAHNEQFF
cdr3_nt: TGTGCCAGTAGTATAGGGGACAGGGCCCACAATGAGCAGTTCTTC

d_call: -
v_call: TRBV25-1
clone_size: -
j_call: TRBJ1-2
cdr3_aa: CASSAGTVYGYTF
cdr3_nt: TGTGCCAGCAGTGCCGGGACTGTATATGGCTACACCTTC

d_call: -
v_call: TRBV7-3
clone_size: -
j_call: TRBJ2-1
cdr3_aa: CASSLTLAGIDHEQFF
cdr3_nt: TGTGCCAGCAGCTTAACGTTGGCCGGGATAGACCATGAGCAGTTCTTC

d_call: TRBD1
v_call: TRBV6-5
clone_size: -
j_call: TRBJ1-5
cdr3_aa: CASKQGQGSNQPQHF
cdr3_nt: TGTGCCAGCAAACAGGGACAGGGGTCTAATCAGCCCCAGCATTTT

d_call: -
v_call: TRBV19
clone_size: -
j_call: TRBJ2-5
cdr3_aa: CASSIVAGGQETQYF
cdr3_nt: TGTGCCAGTAGTATAGTGGCAGGGGGGCAAGAGACCCAGTACTTC

d_call: TRBD2
v_call: TRBV10-2
clone_size: once
j_call: TRBJ2-1
cdr3_aa: CASRGSGNYNEQFF
cdr3_nt: TGCGCCAGCAGGGGTAGCGGGAACTACAATGAGCAGTTCTTC

d_call: -
v_call: TRBV6-6
clone_size: -
j_call: TRBJ2-3
cdr3_aa: CASWLTVEFTDTQYF
cdr3_nt: TGTGCCAGCTGGCTGACAGTAGAATTCACAGATACGCAGTATTTT

d_call: TRBD1
v_call: TRBV16
clone_size: -
j_call: TRBJ1-1
cdr3_aa: CASSQNRGTFYTEAFF
cdr3_nt: TGTGCCAGCAGCCAGAACAGGGGTACGTTCTACACTGAAGCTTTCTTT

d_call: -
v_call: TRBV28
clone_size: -
j_call: TRBJ2-2
cdr3_aa: CASSFIRFANTGELFF
cdr3_nt: TGTGCCAGCAGTTTTATCCGATTCGCGAACACCGGGGAGCTGTTTTTT

d_call: -
v_call: TRBV9
clone_size: -
j_call: TRBJ1-3
cdr3_aa: CASSVGEDLSGNTIYF
cdr3_nt: TGTGCCAGCAGCGTAGGGGAAGATCTCTCTGGAAACACCATATATTTT

d_call: -
v_call: TRBV6-1
clone_size: -
j_call: TRBJ2-7
cdr3_aa: CASSALPGAEQYF
cdr3_nt: TGTGCCAGCAGTGCCTTACCGGGTGCCGAGCAGTACTTC

d_call: TRBD1
v_call: TRBV5-1
clone_size: few
j_call: TRBJ2-1
cdr3_aa: CASSFGQGSTNEQFF
cdr3_nt: TGCGCCAGCAGCTTCGGACAGGGATCAACCAATGAGCAGTTCTTC

d_call: -
v_call: TRBV6-1
clone_size: few
j_call: TRBJ1-3
cdr3_aa: CASRSGHSSGNTIYF
cdr3_nt: TGTGCCAGCAGGTCGGGACATAGCTCTGGAAACACCATATATTTT

d_call: -
v_call: TRBV5-4
clone_size: -
j_call: TRBJ2-2
cdr3_aa: CASSQGWTGELFF
cdr3_nt: TGTGCCAGCAGCCAAGGATGGACCGGGGAGCTGTTTTTT

d_call: TRBD2
v_call: TRBV19
clone_size: few
j_call: TRBJ2-7
cdr3_aa: CASSANPPGLAGGRSYEQYF
cdr3_nt: TGTGCCAGTAGTGCTAACCCTCCGGGACTAGCGGGAGGGCGGTCCTACGAGCAGTACTTC

d_call: -
v_call: TRBV9
clone_size: -
j_call: TRBJ2-5
cdr3_aa: CASSPVQETQYF
cdr3_nt: TGTGCCAGCAGCCCCGTCCAAGAGACCCAGTACTTC

d_call: -
v_call: TRBV27
clone_size: -
j_call: TRBJ2-7
cdr3_aa: CASSLGQGGNEQYF
cdr3_nt: TGTGCCAGCAGTCTCGGGCAGGGTGGGAACGAGCAGTACTTC

d_call: TRBD2
v_call: TRBV28
clone_size: -
j_call: TRBJ2-1
cdr3_aa: CASSRAGGTYNEQFF
cdr3_nt: TGTGCCAGCAGCCGAGCGGGAGGGACCTACAATGAGCAGTTCTTC

d_call: -
v_call: TRBV7-9
clone_size: -
j_call: TRBJ2-7
cdr3_aa: CASSWQARSDEQYF
cdr3_nt: TGTGCCAGCAGCTGGCAGGCCCGGAGCGACGAGCAGTACTTC

d_call: TRBD2
v_call: TRBV6-1
clone_size: once
j_call: TRBJ2-5
cdr3_aa: CASSALAGVRETQYF
cdr3_nt: TGTGCCAGCAGTGCGTTAGCGGGAGTACGCGAGACCCAGTACTTC

d_call: TRBD1
v_call: TRBV7-2
clone_size: -
j_call: TRBJ1-5
cdr3_aa: CASSLSPGGLSNQPQHF
cdr3_nt: TGTGCCAGCAGCTTATCCCCAGGGGGGTTGAGCAATCAGCCCCAGCATTTT

d_call: -
v_call: TRBV6-5
clone_size: -
j_call: TRBJ2-2
cdr3_aa: CASSYALSLGTGELFF
cdr3_nt: TGTGCCAGCAGTTACGCCCTTAGTTTGGGGACCGGGGAGCTGTTTTTT

d_call: TRBD1
v_call: TRBV6-1
clone_size: once
j_call: TRBJ2-3
cdr3_aa: CASSSTGQGIVTQYF
cdr3_nt: TGTGCCAGCAGCAGCACAGGACAGGGGATCGTGACGCAGTATTTT

d_call: -
v_call: TRBV6-6
clone_size: -
j_call: TRBJ2-3
cdr3_aa: CASSYGYGDTDTQYF
cdr3_nt: TGTGCCAGCAGTTACGGTTACGGAGACACGGATACGCAGTATTTT

d_call: -
v_call: TRBV5-1
clone_size: -
j_call: TRBJ1-1
cdr3_aa: CASCRTANTEAFF
cdr3_nt: TGCGCCAGCTGTAGGACAGCGAACACTGAAGCTTTCTTT

d_call: -
v_call: TRBV6-5
clone_size: -
j_call: TRBJ1-5
cdr3_aa: CASSSPGLPQHF
cdr3_nt: TGTGCCAGCAGCTCACCGGGACTCCCTCAGCATTTT

d_call: -
v_call: TRBV6-1
clone_size: -
j_call: TRBJ2-7
cdr3_aa: CASRDQPFGQYF
cdr3_nt: TGTGCCAGCCGGGACCAGCCCTTTGGGCAGTACTTC

d_call: TRBD2
v_call: TRBV19
clone_size: -
j_call: TRBJ2-2
cdr3_aa: CASSLRTSGGAGELFF
cdr3_nt: TGTGCCAGTAGTCTCCGGACTAGCGGCGGGGCCGGGGAGCTGTTTTTT

d_call: -
v_call: TRBV15
clone_size: -
j_call: TRBJ2-5
cdr3_aa: CATSRDLGGLGETQYF
cdr3_nt: TGTGCCACCAGCAGAGATCTGGGGGGGCTAGGGGAGACCCAGTACTTC

d_call: -
v_call: TRBV2
clone_size: -
j_call: TRBJ2-3
cdr3_aa: CASNSDVTDTQYF
cdr3_nt: TGTGCCAGCAATAGTGATGTCACAGATACGCAGTATTTT

d_call: -
v_call: TRBV6-1
clone_size: once
j_call: TRBJ2-7
cdr3_aa: CASSTGTFSYEQYF
cdr3_nt: TGTGCCAGCAGTACAGGGACGTTTAGCTACGAGCAGTACTTC

d_call: -
v_call: TRBV5-1
clone_size: -
j_call: TRBJ2-7
cdr3_aa: CASSLVGNYEQYF
cdr3_nt: TGCGCCAGCAGCTTGGTTGGGAACTACGAGCAGTACTTC

d_call: -
v_call: TRBV7-9
clone_size: -
j_call: TRBJ2-2
cdr3_aa: CASRLGYNTGELFF
cdr3_nt: TGTGCCAGCAGACTGGGGTATAACACCGGGGAGCTGTTTTTT